These 19 T cell receptor beta chains share one sample of origin, sequenced in a study of blood T cell repertoires in COVID-19. Assay: immunoSEQ multiplex PCR; the TCRdb copy retains only in-frame clones and omits some. The repertoire holds about 260,000 clones, with roughly 86% as singletons. The specimen was peripheral blood. Every receptor here comes from a woman between 45 and 65 years old with acute or convalescent COVID-19.

This chain joins TRBV11-3 and TRBJ2-3; unclear D gene. Germline values: CDR1 SGHNT, CDR2 YENEEA. CDR3 size: 13 residues. V gave up 1 base and J gave up 6 bases, with 8 bases separating them. The CDR3 region has the DNA TGTGCCAGCAGCTTAGGCGGCGAGGATACGCAGTATTTT. It codes for CASSLGGEDTQYF. Complete variable domain (other parts from reference TRBV11-3 and TRBJ2-3): EAGVVQSPRYKIIEKKQPVAFWCNPISGHNTLYWYLQNLGQGPELLIRYENEEAVDDSQLPKDRFSAERLKGVDSTLKIQPAELGDSAVYLCASSLGGEDTQYFGPGTRLTVL.

This clone was seen only once. The chain combines TRBV9 with TRBJ1-1; a weak D match, TRBD1 (6 bases). Trimming pared 0 bases from V and 4 bases from J, leaving 7 bases between. Per the germline V gene, CDR1 is SGDLS and CDR2 is YYNGEE. The CDR3 is 13 residues long. DNA for the CDR3: TGTGCCAGCAGCGTAGGGGGGCGCACTGAAGCTTTCTTT. This encodes CASSVGGRTEAFF. Filled out from reference TRBV9 and TRBJ1-1, the complete variable domain reads DSGVTQTPKHLITATGQRVTLRCSPRSGDLSVYWYQQSLDQGLQFLIQYYNGEERAKGNILERFSAQQFPDLHSELNLSSLELGDSALYFCASSVGGRTEAFFGQGTRLTVV.

The chain has TRBV7-9 and TRBJ2-7; the match to TRBD1 covers 7 bases. The junction had 7 bases not matched to a gene; V was cut back by 4 bases and J by 1 base. CDR3 length: 15 residues. Germline assignment: CDR1 SEHNR and CDR2 FQNEAQ (reference sequence). CDR3 protein: CASSYDRDLSYEQYF. CDR3 in DNA: TGTGCCAGCAGCTACGACAGGGACCTTTCCTACGAGCAGTACTTC. Looking up the rest from reference TRBV7-9 and TRBJ2-7 gives the full variable domain: DTGVSQNPRHKITKRGQNVTFRCDPISEHNRLYWYRQTLGQGPEFLTYFQNEAQLEKSRLLSDRFSAERPKGSFSTLEIQRTEQGDSAMYLCASSYDRDLSYEQYFGPGTRLTVT.

V gene TRBV7-6 combines with J gene TRBJ1-2, with a tentative D call TRBD1 (6 bases). The CDR3 length is 15 residues. Trimming shortened V by 5 bases and J by 4 bases, and 17 bases separated the two germline ends. In germline, CDR1 is SGHVS, CDR2 FNYEAQ. CDR3 in amino acids: CASSAITGSGYGYTF. CDR3 DNA sequence: TGTGCCAGCAGCGCTATTACAGGGAGCGGCTATGGCTACACCTTC.

The chain recombines TRBV7-9 with TRBJ1-4; D may be TRBD1 (6 bases). The CDR3 contains 15 residues. CDR1 SEHNR and CDR2 FQNEAQ come from the germline V gene (reference sequence). V was cut by 1 base and J by 7 bases, with 13 bases left in between. The CDR3 is CASSLERGRIEKLFF. The CDR3 nucleotides read TGTGCCAGCAGCTTAGAGCGGGGGCGCATTGAAAAACTGTTTTTT.

The chain is built from TRBV27 and TRBJ2-1; 12 bases match TRBD1. CDR1 is MNHEY and CDR2 is SMNVEV in the germline V gene (reference sequence). This CDR3 comprises 17 residues. Trimming at V came to 3 bases and at J to 15 bases, leaving 18 bases not matched to a gene. The CDR3 DNA reads as TGTGCCAGCAGTTTCTCTGGGACAGGGGGCGCGGGGCGGGATCGGTTCTTC. Translation: CASSFSGTGGAGRDRFF.

Only a few counts were recorded for this clone. This chain uses TRBV18 with TRBJ1-1; D is perhaps TRBD1 (6 bases). The germline V and J ends were trimmed by 4 bases and 0 bases, with 9 bases remaining between them. Germline V gives CDR1 KGHSH, CDR2 LQKENI. CDR3 length equals 14 residues. CDR3 residues: CASSRDRLNTEAFF. The CDR3 DNA reads TGTGCCAGCTCACGAGACAGGCTGAACACTGAAGCTTTCTTT. The full variable domain, its missing parts supplied by reference TRBV18 and TRBJ1-1, is NAGVMQNPRHLVRRRGQEARLRCSPMKGHSHVYWYRQLPEEGLKFMVYLQKENIIDESGMPKERFSAEFPKEGPSILRIQQVVRGDSAAYFCASSRDRLNTEAFFGQGTRLTVV.

The V call is TRBV14, the J call TRBJ1-1; maybe TRBD1 (6 bases). The length of the CDR3 is 15 residues. Germline CDR1 is SGHDN and CDR2 is FVKESK. The V and J ends lost 1 base and 1 base respectively, with 10 bases between them. CDR3 protein: CASSQVQGRNTEAFF. Written as DNA, the CDR3 is TGTGCCAGCAGCCAAGTACAGGGTCGGAACACTGAAGCTTTCTTT. Drawing the rest from reference TRBV14 and TRBJ1-1, the complete variable domain is EAGVTQFPSHSVIEKGQTVTLRCDPISGHDNLYWYRRVMGKEIKFLLHFVKESKQDESGMPNNRFLAERTGGTYSTLKVQPAELEDSGVYFCASSQVQGRNTEAFFGQGTRLTVV.

This sequence joins TRBV28 and TRBJ1-2, with a tentative D call TRBD1 (6 bases). Trimming left V 1 base short and J 6 bases short, with 24 bases between. Germline CDR1 and CDR2: MDHEN and SYDVKM. The CDR3 totals 18 residues. The CDR3 loop is CASSLYGQPDISIDGYTF. CDR3 DNA: TGTGCCAGCAGTTTATATGGACAGCCTGATATCTCAATTGATGGCTACACCTTC.

This chain connects TRBV29-1 to TRBJ2-7; 8 nucleotides line up with TRBD1. This CDR3 spans 14 amino acids. Germline V lookup: CDR1 SQVTM, CDR2 ANQGSEA. The trim removed 6 bases at V and 3 bases at J, leaving 10 bases unmatched. CDR3 DNA sequence: TGCAGCGTCGAGGGGGACAGGACCCACTACGAGCAGTACTTC. Translation: CSVEGDRTHYEQYF.

V is TRBV12-3 or TRBV12-4 and J is TRBJ2-7; 7 bases line up with TRBD1. This CDR3 is built from 13 residues. Trimming cost V 3 bases and J 6 bases; bases outside gene matches: 5. In nucleotides, the CDR3 is TGTGCCAGCAGTTTGACAGGGTCGGGCGAGCAGTACTTC. It encodes CASSLTGSGEQYF.

V is TRBV6-5 and J is TRBJ1-2; possible D gene TRBD1, 5 bases. The CDR3 runs to 15 residues. V dropped 6 bases and J dropped 2 bases, with 16 bases sitting between them. Per germline, CDR1 MNHEY and CDR2 SVGAGI. DNA for the CDR3: TGTGCCAGCAGGATGGGGGGGAGTCTAAACTATGGCTACACCTTC. This gives the protein CASRMGGSLNYGYTF.

This chain links TRBV5-1 with TRBJ1-1; TRBD1 matches 9 bases. CDR1 is SGHRS and CDR2 is YFSETQ in the germline V gene. This CDR3 comprises 15 residues. J lost 1 base, V lost 9 bases, and 10 bases had no gene match. CDR3 nucleotide sequence: TGCGCCACCAACCCAGGACAGGGGACGAACACTGAAGCTTTCTTT. This encodes CATNPGQGTNTEAFF.

The chain carries TRBV2 and TRBJ2-2; no clear D. Per the germline V gene, CDR1 is SNHLY and CDR2 is FYNNEI. The CDR3 covers 14 residues. Deletions cut 4 bases from V and 5 bases from J, with 11 bases between. CDR3 region: CASSVPSSTGELFF. The CDR3 region has the DNA TGTGCCAGCAGTGTTCCTAGTAGTACCGGGGAGCTGTTTTTT.

The CDR3 spells CASSPQKHEQYF. The CDR3 region has the DNA TGTGCCAGCTCACCCCAAAAGCACGAGCAGTACTTC. The chain employs TRBV18 and TRBJ2-7; no clear D. The CDR3 runs to 12 residues. From germline, CDR1 is KGHSH and CDR2 LQKENI. V was shortened by 3 bases and J by 5 bases, with 8 bases between the two germline ends.

This rearrangement joins TRBV5-5 to TRBJ1-1, with 7 bases fitting TRBD1. Germline-derived CDR1 and CDR2 are SGHKS and YYEKEE (reference sequence). Trimming at V came to 3 bases and at J to 1 base, leaving 9 bases not matched to a gene. This CDR3 is 16 amino acids long. The CDR3 is CASSYPLGQPNTEAFF. DNA for the CDR3: TGTGCCAGCAGCTATCCTCTGGGACAGCCGAACACTGAAGCTTTCTTT.

The chain combines TRBV29-1 with TRBJ1-5; tentative D call: TRBD1 (5 bases). The CDR3 contains 13 residues. With 4 bases removed from V and 3 bases from J, the gap between germline ends came to 10 bases. Germline V gene lookup returns CDR1 SQVTM and CDR2 ANQGSEA. Written as DNA, the CDR3 is TGCAGCGTTGCCCAGGGTACCAATCAGCCCCAGCATTTT. Protein: CSVAQGTNQPQHF.

V and J are TRBV9 and TRBJ2-5; 7 bases are a match to TRBD1. CDR1 SGDLS and CDR2 YYNGEE come from the germline V gene. The CDR3 spans 13 residues. V dropped 4 bases and J dropped 9; count of bases not matched to a gene: 9. The CDR3 sequence is CASSQGVIGAQYF. For the CDR3, the DNA is TGTGCCAGCAGCCAGGGGGTTATCGGGGCCCAGTACTTC.

The chain uses TRBV29-1 and TRBJ1-1; D remains unclear. This CDR3 contains 14 residues. Germline CDR1 reads SQVTM; CDR2 reads ANQGSEA. V was shortened by 4 bases and J by 4 bases, with 16 bases between the two germline ends. The CDR3 protein is CSVVRSGRGTEAFF. Here the CDR3 DNA reads TGCAGCGTTGTCCGCTCGGGGAGAGGCACTGAAGCTTTCTTT.